These 21 T cell receptor beta chains came from one sample sequenced in a study of blood T cell repertoires in COVID-19. Using immunoSEQ multiplex PCR, the repertoire was profiled, and TCRdb retains in-frame clones only, with some absent. Among over 350,000 clones listed, about nine tenths were seen once. Sequenced sample: peripheral blood. All receptors come from a woman aged 25 to 45 with active or convalescent COVID-19.

V and J are TRBV5-1 and TRBJ2-2; TRBD2 agrees at 9 bases. CDR1 and CDR2 from the germline V gene are SGHRS and YFSETQ. The CDR3 length is 17 residues. J gave up 6 bases and V 2 bases, and 11 bases lay outside the gene matches. The CDR3 sequence is CASSFWVAGEMAGELFF. CDR3 sequence (DNA): TGCGCCAGCAGCTTCTGGGTAGCGGGAGAGATGGCCGGGGAGCTGTTTTTT.

The rearrangement links TRBV10-3 to TRBJ1-6; tentative D call: TRBD1 (6 bases). Germline V gene sequence: CDR1 ENHRY, CDR2 SYGVKD. V lost 3 bases and J lost 0, with 18 bases in between. The length of the CDR3 is 19 residues. CDR3 loop: CAISDLGAGESSYNSPLHF. For the CDR3, the DNA is TGTGCCATCAGTGACCTTGGGGCAGGGGAGAGCTCCTATAATTCACCCCTCCACTTT.

The V and J genes are TRBV27 and TRBJ2-1; D unresolved. V lost 8 bases and J 4 bases, leaving 15 bases between the germline ends. Germline CDR1 and CDR2: MNHEY and SMNVEV (reference sequence). The CDR3 extends over 14 amino acids. CDR3 amino acids: CASALLSHYNEQFF. The CDR3 DNA reads TGTGCCAGCGCCCTATTGTCTCATTACAATGAGCAGTTCTTC.

The chain employs TRBV7-8 and TRBJ1-3, with D unclear. This CDR3 is built from 15 residues. Trimming took off 3 bases at V and 0 bases at J, with 9 bases between the two ends. The germline CDR1 and CDR2 sequences are SGHVS and FQNEAQ. DNA for the CDR3: TGTGCCAGCAGCTTTGGGCGAAGCTCTGGAAACACCATATATTTT. This encodes CASSFGRSSGNTIYF.

V and J are TRBV10-1 and TRBJ1-1; 8 nucleotides align to TRBD1. Germline CDR1 and CDR2: WNHNN and SYGVQD (reference sequence). V was pared by 0 bases and J by 4 bases, with 4 bases of the junction left unmatched. The CDR3 consists of 15 residues. The CDR3 DNA reads as TGCGCCAGCAGTGAGTCGGGGCAGGGGGCCACTGAAGCTTTCTTT. As protein: CASSESGQGATEAFF.

The chain joins TRBV6-1 to TRBJ2-3; 8 bases are shared with TRBD1. CDR1 and CDR2 (germline): MNHNS, SASEGT. V lost 1 base to trimming and J lost 6 bases; unmatched junction nucleotides: 6. This CDR3 region has 15 residues. The CDR3 DNA sequence: TGTGCCAGCAGTGAAGGGACAGGGTCTAGCGATACGCAGTATTTT. Its protein product is CASSEGTGSSDTQYF.

The V and J genes are TRBV7-9 and TRBJ2-1, with D possibly being TRBD2 (5 bases). Germline-derived CDR1 and CDR2 are SEHNR and FQNEAQ (reference sequence). Trimming left V 5 bases short and J 5 bases short, with 13 bases between. This CDR3 contains 14 residues. The CDR3 here is CASSPSVGDNEQFF. CDR3 nucleotides: TGTGCCAGCAGCCCCTCGGTGGGAGACAATGAGCAGTTCTTC.

This sequence joins TRBV5-1 and TRBJ1-5; 12 nucleotides line up with TRBD1. The J segment lost 7 bases and the V segment lost 4 bases, leaving 6 bases of the junction unmatched. The germline CDR1 and CDR2 sequences are SGHRS and YFSETQ. The CDR3 spans 15 residues. This chain's CDR3 is CASSPGTGGGQPQHF. DNA of the CDR3: TGCGCCAGCAGCCCCGGGACAGGGGGCGGGCAGCCCCAGCATTTT. The full variable domain, with the rest looked up from reference TRBV5-1 and TRBJ1-5, is KAGVTQTPRYLIKTRGQQVTLSCSPISGHRSVSWYQQTPGQGLQFLFEYFSETQRNKGNFPGRFSGRQFSNSRSEMNVSTLELGDSALYLCASSPGTGGGQPQHFGDGTRLSIL.

V usage is TRBV11-2 and J usage is TRBJ2-1, with TRBD2 identical over 10 bases. J lost 4 bases, V lost 3 bases, and 3 bases had no gene match. Germline CDR1 and CDR2: SGHAT and FQNNGV. The CDR3 extends over 15 amino acids. The chain's CDR3 is CASSFSGGTYNEQFF. In DNA form, the CDR3 reads TGTGCCAGCAGCTTTAGCGGGGGGACGTACAATGAGCAGTTCTTC.

This rearrangement joins TRBV6-5 to TRBJ2-5; tentatively, D is TRBD2 (5 bases). The CDR3 covers 14 residues. The germline V and J ends were trimmed by 5 bases and 4 bases, with 14 bases remaining between them. Germline lookup yields CDR1 MNHEY and CDR2 SVGAGI. The CDR3 sequence: CASSKSGRGETQYF. CDR3 coding DNA: TGTGCCAGCAGTAAATCGGGTCGGGGAGAGACCCAGTACTTC.

This rearrangement joins TRBV27 to TRBJ1-1, with TRBD1 matching 9 bases. This CDR3 is 13 amino acids long. The germline gives CDR1 MNHEY, CDR2 SMNVEV (reference sequence). J was trimmed by 4 bases and V by 6 bases; bases with no gene match: 3. Here the CDR3 reads CASRRTGVTEAFF. CDR3 in DNA: TGTGCCAGCAGGCGGACAGGGGTCACTGAAGCTTTCTTT.

The chain recombines TRBV29-1 with TRBJ1-2, with D perhaps matching TRBD1 (6 bases). V was pared by 6 bases and J by 5 bases, with 22 bases between. Germline CDR1 is SQVTM and CDR2 is ANQGSEA. This CDR3 region has 15 residues. The CDR3 sequence is CSVQLQGFGGYGYTF. The DNA for the CDR3 is TGCAGCGTCCAACTTCAGGGGTTTGGCGGGTATGGCTACACCTTC.

The CDR3: CASRKGGTSTDTQYF. The CDR3 DNA sequence: TGTGCCAGTCGAAAAGGGGGTACTAGCACAGATACGCAGTATTTT. The J gene is TRBJ2-3, the V gene TRBV19; a possible D gene is TRBD1 (6 bases). Trimming pared 8 bases from V and 0 bases from J, leaving 15 bases between. Germline CDR1 and CDR2: LNHDA and SQIVND (reference sequence). This CDR3 has 15 amino acids.

The chain is built from TRBV2 and TRBJ1-2, with D unresolved. Trimming left V 7 bases short and J 3 bases short, with 6 bases between. The CDR3 is 11 amino acids. CDR1 and CDR2 (germline): SNHLY, FYNNEI. The CDR3 protein is CASNRDYGYTF. CDR3 coding DNA: TGTGCCAGCAACCGGGACTATGGCTACACCTTC.

This chain joins TRBV27 and TRBJ2-7, with 7 bases lining up with TRBD2. The CDR3 loop spans 15 amino acids. From germline, CDR1 is MNHEY and CDR2 SMNVEV (reference sequence). The ends lost 5 bases at V and 0 bases at J; junction bases unmatched: 7. DNA for the CDR3: TGTGCCAGCAGTACCGGGACGGGGGGCTCCTACGAGCAGTACTTC. Amino acid sequence: CASSTGTGGSYEQYF.

V gene TRBV2 combines with J gene TRBJ2-7, with TRBD2 identical over 7 bases. V was pared by 3 bases and J by 4 bases, with 9 bases of the junction left unmatched. Germline V gene sequence: CDR1 SNHLY, CDR2 FYNNEI. The CDR3 contains 15 residues. This chain's CDR3 is CASSERLAEMYEQYF. The CDR3 DNA follows: TGTGCCAGCAGTGAGAGGCTAGCGGAGATGTACGAGCAGTACTTC. Full variable domain (rest looked up from reference TRBV2 and TRBJ2-7): EPEVTQTPSHQVTQMGQEVILRCVPISNHLYFYWYRQILGQKVEFLVSFYNNEISEKSEIFDDQFSVERPDGSNFTLKIRSTKLEDSAMYFCASSERLAEMYEQYFGPGTRLTVT.

The rearrangement joins TRBV5-1 to TRBJ2-1; the match to TRBD2 covers 11 bases. The V segment lost 3 bases and the J segment 3 bases; nucleotides outside the gene matches: 2. The V gene's germline CDR1 is SGHRS and CDR2 YFSETQ. The CDR3 is made up of 15 amino acids. CDR3 DNA sequence: TGCGCCAGCAGCTCGGGACTAGCGGTCTACAATGAGCAGTTCTTC. Its protein product is CASSSGLAVYNEQFF.

The chain carries TRBV15 and TRBJ2-1; the D gene is possibly TRBD2 (6 bases). CDR3 length equals 14 residues. Per germline, CDR1 LNHNV and CDR2 YYDKDF (reference sequence). V dropped 1 base and J dropped 10 bases, with 14 bases sitting between them. The CDR3 loop reads CATSRGGLSAEQFF. The CDR3, as DNA: TGTGCCACCAGCAGAGGAGGACTATCTGCGGAGCAGTTCTTC.

This chain connects TRBV18 to TRBJ1-1, with a possible D match to TRBD1 (6 bases). V lost 6 bases, J lost 10 bases, and 18 bases lay in between. The CDR3 contains 13 residues. Germline V lookup: CDR1 KGHSH, CDR2 LQKENI. The CDR3 here is CASSQDQGQGAFF. CDR3 coding DNA: TGTGCCAGCTCTCAAGATCAGGGACAAGGAGCTTTCTTT.

The CDR3 DNA is TGTGCCAGCAGACGCCGACAGGGAGCCTACGAGCAGTACTTC. Its protein is CASRRRQGAYEQYF. J is TRBJ2-7 and V is TRBV6-5, with 7 bases fitting TRBD1. This CDR3 has 14 residues. V lost 6 bases, J lost 2 bases, and 7 bases stayed unmatched. In germline, CDR1 is MNHEY, CDR2 SVGAGI.

The gene calls are TRBV2 and TRBJ1-2, with D possibly being TRBD1 (5 bases). CDR3 length: 14 amino acids. In germline, CDR1 is SNHLY, CDR2 FYNNEI. V lost 11 bases, J lost 3 bases, and 19 bases lay in between. CDR3 coding DNA: TGTGCCGGACACTCTACACGGACCGACTATGGCTACACCTTC. Protein sequence: CAGHSTRTDYGYTF.